A selection of T cell receptor beta chains follows, all from one sample in a study of cytomegalovirus exposure and HLA in healthy donors. The repertoire was sequenced with immunoSEQ multiplex PCR; TCRdb's copy has only in-frame clones and lacks some. The table records about 96,000 clones, roughly 79% of them present only once. The sequenced material came from PBMCs. These receptors all stem from a woman in her 70s in good health and CMV-seropositive. CDR3s include the opening cysteine and the closing phenylalanine or tryptophan. A D gene is named only where the DNA matches it firmly. Clone size, where shown, is once, few, many, or a class for clones that have expanded.

- TRBJ1-4 TRBV5-1 - TGCGCCAGCAGCTTGGGGGAGAAACTGTTTTTT CASSLGEKLFF
TRBD1 TRBJ2-7 TRBV6-1 - TGTGCCAGCAGTGAACGGGCAGGGGGCATCCTGTTCTACGAGCAGTACTTC CASSERAGGILFYEQYF
TRBD1 TRBJ2-5 TRBV5-1 - TGCGCCAGCAGCTCCGTGGGGGCGACAGGGGAGACCCAGTACTTC CASSSVGATGETQYF
- TRBJ2-3 TRBV29-1 - TGCAGCGGCGTCGGGAGCGACTACACAGATACGCAGTATTTT CSGVGSDYTDTQYF
TRBD2 TRBJ2-1 TRBV4-2 - TGTGCCAGCAGCCAGGGGGGACTAGCGAGGAATGAGCAGTTCTTC CASSQGGLARNEQFF
- TRBJ2-3 TRBV7-9 - TGTGCCAGCAGCTTAGAGGGGGGGGGCGAAGATACGCAGTATTTT CASSLEGGGEDTQYF
- TRBJ1-2 TRBV25-1 few TGTGCCAGCAGCTACTTTTCCCCTGACAGGCCAGCTAACTATGGCTACACCTTC CASSYFSPDRPANYGYTF
TRBD2 TRBJ2-1 TRBV5-1 - TGCGCCAGCAGACGCTCGCTAGCGGAGATCAGGAATGAGCAGTTCTTC CASRRSLAEIRNEQFF
TRBD1 TRBJ2-1 TRBV5-4 few TGTGCCAGCGAGGGCAACAGGGGTAAAGCCTACAATGAGCAGTTCTTC CASEGNRGKAYNEQFF
- TRBJ1-5 TRBV10-3 - TGTGCCATCAGTGTGGAAGGGGACAATCAGCCCCAGCATTTT CAISVEGDNQPQHF
- TRBJ2-3 TRBV7-7 - TGTGCTAGCAGCTTAGGAAGGGGTTCTAGCACAGATACGCAGTATTTT CASSLGRGSSTDTQYF
- TRBJ2-6 TRBV23-1 - TGCGCCAGCGGCCGGGACACTGGGGCCAACGTCCTGACTTTC CASGRDTGANVLTF
- TRBJ1-5 TRBV18 - TGTGCCAGCTCACCGGGAGTGGATCAGCCCCAGCATTTT CASSPGVDQPQHF
- TRBJ2-3 TRBV9 - TGTGCCAGCAGCCCAACGGGACACTCCTTCACAGATACGCAGTATTTT CASSPTGHSFTDTQYF
- TRBJ2-1 TRBV5-6 - TGTGCCAGCAGCGACCGCAGGGGTTCTGGCGATGAGCAGTTCTTC CASSDRRGSGDEQFF
TRBD2 TRBJ2-3 TRBV10-3 - TGTGCCTCCCGGGGGGGCATTATAGATACGCAGTATTTT CASRGGIIDTQYF
- TRBJ1-4 TRBV11-2 - TGTGCCAGCAACAGAGAAGGCAGGGCTAATGAAAAACTGTTTTTT CASNREGRANEKLFF
- TRBJ2-2 TRBV30 - TGTGCCTGGAGTGTACTTGGGGGCAGCGGGGAGCTGTTTTTT CAWSVLGGSGELFF
TRBD2 TRBJ2-7 TRBV7-8 - TGTGCCAGCAGCTTAGGACTAGCGGGGGGGGGTTACGAGCAGTACTTC CASSLGLAGGGYEQYF
- TRBJ2-2 TRBV5-5 - TGTGCCAGCAGCTTGGGACAGGGAGGACCCGGGGAGCTGTTTTTT CASSLGQGGPGELFF
- TRBJ2-7 TRBV7-9 - TGTGCCAGCAGCTTAACTGGCTACGAGCAGTACTTC CASSLTGYEQYF
TRBD2 TRBJ2-4 TRBV7-9 - TGTGCCAGCAGCCTTAGCGGGAGTGGGATTCAGTACTTC CASSLSGSGIQYF
- TRBJ2-4 TRBV19 - TGTGCCACCAAACAGGGGAGGGCCAAAAACATTCAGTACTTC CATKQGRAKNIQYF
TRBD1 TRBJ2-5 TRBV7-9 - TGTGCCAGCAGCTCCATACAGGGGGCCCAAGAGACCCAGTACTTC CASSSIQGAQETQYF
TRBD2 TRBJ2-7 TRBV7-9 - TGTGCCAGCAGCTTAGGAACTGGCGGGAGGTCCTCCTACGAGCAGTACTTC CASSLGTGGRSSYEQYF